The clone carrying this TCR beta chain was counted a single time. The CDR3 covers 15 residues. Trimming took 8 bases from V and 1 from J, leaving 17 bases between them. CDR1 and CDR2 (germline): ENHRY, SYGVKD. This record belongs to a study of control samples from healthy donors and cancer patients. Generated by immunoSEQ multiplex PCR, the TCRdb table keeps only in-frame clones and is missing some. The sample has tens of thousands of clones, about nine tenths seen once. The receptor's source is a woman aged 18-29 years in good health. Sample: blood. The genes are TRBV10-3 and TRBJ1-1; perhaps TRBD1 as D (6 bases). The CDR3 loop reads CAIGGGSRGNTEAFF. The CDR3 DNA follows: TGTGCCATCGGTGGGGGTTCCAGGGGGAACACTGAAGCTTTCTTT.